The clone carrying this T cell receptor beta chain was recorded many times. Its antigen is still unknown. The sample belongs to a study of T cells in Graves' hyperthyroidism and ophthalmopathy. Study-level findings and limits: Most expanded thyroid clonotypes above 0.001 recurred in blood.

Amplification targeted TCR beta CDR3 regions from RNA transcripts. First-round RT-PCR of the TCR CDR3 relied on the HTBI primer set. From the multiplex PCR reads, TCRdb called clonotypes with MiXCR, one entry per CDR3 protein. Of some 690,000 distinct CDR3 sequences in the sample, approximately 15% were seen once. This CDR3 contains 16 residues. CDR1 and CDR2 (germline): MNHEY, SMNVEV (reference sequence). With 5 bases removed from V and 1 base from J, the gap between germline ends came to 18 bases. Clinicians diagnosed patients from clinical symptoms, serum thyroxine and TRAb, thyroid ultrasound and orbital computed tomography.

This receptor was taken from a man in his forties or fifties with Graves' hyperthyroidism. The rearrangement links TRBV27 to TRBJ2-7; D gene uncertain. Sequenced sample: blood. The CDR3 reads CASSPIFGRISYEQYF. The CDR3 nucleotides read TGTGCCAGCAGTCCCATTTTCGGACGGATTTCCTACGAGCAGTACTTC.